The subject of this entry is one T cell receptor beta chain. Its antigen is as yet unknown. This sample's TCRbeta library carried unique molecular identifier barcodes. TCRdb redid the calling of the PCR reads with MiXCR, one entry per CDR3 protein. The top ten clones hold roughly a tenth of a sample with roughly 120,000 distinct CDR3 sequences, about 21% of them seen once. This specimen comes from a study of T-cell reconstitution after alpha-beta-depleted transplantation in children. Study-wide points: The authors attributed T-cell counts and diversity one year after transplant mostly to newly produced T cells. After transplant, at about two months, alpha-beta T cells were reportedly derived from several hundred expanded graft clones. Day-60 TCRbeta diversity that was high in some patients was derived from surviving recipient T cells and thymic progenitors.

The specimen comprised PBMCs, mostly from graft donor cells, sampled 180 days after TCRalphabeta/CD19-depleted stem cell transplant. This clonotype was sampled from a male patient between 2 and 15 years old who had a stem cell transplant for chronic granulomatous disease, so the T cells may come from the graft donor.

CDR3 amino acids: CASRETVGYQETQYF. Written as DNA, the CDR3 is TGCGCCAGCAGGGAAACTGTCGGGTACCAAGAGACCCAGTACTTC. The V call is TRBV5-1, the J call TRBJ2-5; D ambiguous. Germline V gene lookup returns CDR1 SGHRS and CDR2 YFSETQ. The CDR3 has 15 residues. Between the trimmed V and J ends, which lost 5 bases and 0 bases, there was a span of 14 bases.